The 25 T cell receptor beta chains given below trace back to one sample, sequenced in a study of cytomegalovirus exposure and HLA in healthy donors. The primer mix had 60 Vbeta and 13 Jbeta primers. Method: immunoSEQ multiplex PCR; TCRdb's copy keeps in-frame clones and lacks some. This table holds 130,000 to 150,000 clones. Sequenced: PBMCs. All receptors derive from a middle-aged man in good health and CMV-seronegative.

The chain couples TRBV28 to TRBJ1-1; D remains ambiguous. In germline, CDR1 is MDHEN, CDR2 SYDVKM. The CDR3 has 13 amino acids. Trimming removed 7 bases from V and 2 bases from J, with 11 bases in between. The CDR3 sequence is CASNLLGNTEAFF. For the CDR3, the DNA is TGTGCCAGCAACCTACTGGGCAACACTGAAGCTTTCTTT.

The genes are TRBV2 and TRBJ1-1; 7 nucleotides agree with TRBD1. The CDR3 is made up of 14 amino acids. V shed 6 bases and J 5 bases; nucleotides not matched to a gene: 9. Germline V gene lookup returns CDR1 SNHLY and CDR2 FYNNEI. This CDR3 is CASSLGAGGTEAFF. DNA of the CDR3: TGTGCCAGCAGCCTGGGGGCAGGGGGGACTGAAGCTTTCTTT.

The chain is built from TRBV11-2 and TRBJ2-1, with D hard to call. The germline CDR1 and CDR2 sequences are SGHAT and FQNNGV. CDR3 size: 11 residues. Trimming took 3 bases from V and 9 from J, leaving 6 bases between them. CDR3 in DNA: TGTGCCAGCAGCTTGACGGGTGAGCAGTTCTTC. Translated, it gives CASSLTGEQFF.

The chain employs TRBV18 and TRBJ1-5, with 8 bases lining up with TRBD1. CDR1 and CDR2 from the germline V gene are KGHSH and LQKENI. This CDR3 comprises 14 residues. The V gene end was trimmed by 4 bases and the J gene end by 5 bases; junction bases not matched to a gene: 4. This CDR3 is CASSRDRRDQPQHF. Written as DNA, the CDR3 is TGTGCCAGCTCACGGGACAGGAGGGATCAGCCCCAGCATTTT.

CDR3 region: CASSGYLNGQGPYEQYF. CDR3 nucleotide sequence: TGTGCCAGCAGCGGATACTTAAACGGACAGGGACCTTACGAGCAGTACTTC. The chain has TRBV7-3 and TRBJ2-7; 8 bases line up with TRBD1. The V segment lost 5 bases and the J segment 4 bases; nucleotides outside the gene matches: 16. Germline V CDR1 and CDR2: SGHTA, FQGTGA. The CDR3 spans 17 residues.

The chain couples TRBV10-3 to TRBJ2-1; 7 bases map to TRBD1. CDR3 length: 14 residues. Germline trimming cut 3 bases from V and 7 bases from J; bases unmatched to any gene: 6. Germline CDR1 is ENHRY and CDR2 is SYGVKD. Here the CDR3 DNA reads TGTGCCATCAGTGAAGCGACAGGGTCAAATGAGCAGTTCTTC. Encoded protein: CAISEATGSNEQFF.

About this clone itself: Other DNA sequences from this sample encode an identical CDR3 as well. The chain joins TRBV15 to TRBJ1-2; perhaps TRBD1 as D (5 bases). The CDR3 totals 13 residues. V gave up 1 base and J gave up 7 bases, with 10 bases separating them. CDR1 and CDR2 (germline): LNHNV, YYDKDF (reference sequence). CDR3 nucleotides: TGTGCCACCAGCAGAGGTGGGACTTCTGGCTACACCTTC. Its translation is CATSRGGTSGYTF.

The CDR3 DNA reads as TGCGCCAGCAGCTTGCCCCTGGGGGGGGTAACAGATACGCAGTATTTT. It encodes CASSLPLGGVTDTQYF. V usage is TRBV5-1 and J usage is TRBJ2-3; the match to TRBD2 covers 7 bases. J was trimmed by 3 bases and V by 1 base; bases with no gene match: 8. Germline CDR1 is SGHRS and CDR2 is YFSETQ. The CDR3 covers 16 residues.

The CDR3 reads CASSQGRQGYGELFF. Written as DNA, the CDR3 is TGTGCCAGCAGCCAAGGTCGACAGGGGTACGGGGAGCTGTTTTTT. V usage is TRBV4-2 and J usage is TRBJ2-2; 8 bases are shared with TRBD1. Per germline, CDR1 LGHNA and CDR2 YNFKEQ. The CDR3 consists of 15 residues. Trimming took 1 base from V and 7 from J; bases not matched to a gene: 5.

The rearrangement uses TRBV28 and TRBJ2-3, with 7 bases matching TRBD2. V shed 3 bases and J 6 bases; nucleotides not matched to a gene: 3. Per germline, CDR1 MDHEN and CDR2 SYDVKM. The length of the CDR3 is 13 residues. The CDR3 nucleotides are TGTGCCAGCAGTTTTGGTAGCGGGGATACGCAGTATTTT. Its translation is CASSFGSGDTQYF.

The chain joins TRBV7-9 to TRBJ2-7, with D possibly TRBD1 on 6 matching bases. CDR1 and CDR2 (germline): SEHNR, FQNEAQ (reference sequence). The CDR3 consists of 17 residues. Trimming removed 0 bases at V and 0 bases at J, with 15 bases between. This CDR3 is CASSLAGAGKFSYEQYF. DNA of the CDR3: TGTGCCAGCAGCTTAGCGGGGGCAGGCAAATTCTCCTACGAGCAGTACTTC.

The V and J genes are TRBV5-1 and TRBJ2-1; D may be TRBD1 (5 bases). CDR3 length: 15 residues. Germline V gives CDR1 SGHRS, CDR2 YFSETQ. V was pared by 0 bases and J by 4 bases, with 11 bases between. The CDR3 sequence is CASSLDQGSYNEQFF. CDR3 nucleotide sequence: TGCGCCAGCAGCTTGGACCAGGGCTCTTACAATGAGCAGTTCTTC. Supplemented by reference TRBV5-1 and TRBJ2-1, the full variable domain reads KAGVTQTPRYLIKTRGQQVTLSCSPISGHRSVSWYQQTPGQGLQFLFEYFSETQRNKGNFPGRFSGRQFSNSRSEMNVSTLELGDSALYLCASSLDQGSYNEQFFGPGTRLTVL.

V usage is TRBV7-2 and J usage is TRBJ1-5, with D tentatively TRBD1 (6 bases). Per germline, CDR1 SGHTA and CDR2 FQGNSA. V lost 3 bases to trimming and J lost 4 bases, with 7 bases between them. CDR3 size: 13 residues. The CDR3 sequence: CASSFDRNQPQHF. The CDR3 bases are TGTGCCAGCAGCTTTGACAGGAATCAGCCCCAGCATTTT.

The CDR3 DNA reads TGTGCCACCAGCAGAGATACCCCGCAAACCGCAGGGCTCTATGGCTACACCTTC. Translated: CATSRDTPQTAGLYGYTF. The V and J genes are TRBV15 and TRBJ1-2; perhaps TRBD1 as D (5 bases). Germline V gene sequence: CDR1 LNHNV, CDR2 YYDKDF (reference sequence). The germline V and J ends were trimmed by 0 bases and 4 bases, with 21 bases remaining between them. The CDR3 runs 18 residues.

The CDR3 loop is CASSSDRGSPYEQYF. The DNA of the CDR3 is TGTGCCAGCAGCTCAGACAGGGGGTCCCCCTACGAGCAGTACTTC. This chain connects TRBV7-9 to TRBJ2-7; the match to TRBD1 covers 9 bases. V dropped 4 bases and J dropped 2; count of bases not matched to a gene: 6. The CDR3 sequence is 15 residues long. CDR1 SEHNR and CDR2 FQNEAQ come from the germline V gene (reference sequence).

The chain recombines TRBV7-2 with TRBJ2-3; tentatively, D is TRBD1 (5 bases). Germline values: CDR1 SGHTA, CDR2 FQGNSA. V was shortened by 3 bases and J by 8 bases, with 9 bases between the two germline ends. The CDR3 covers 12 residues. The CDR3 is CASSFPGSTQYF. The CDR3 coding sequence is TGTGCCAGCAGCTTCCCAGGGTCTACGCAGTATTTT.

V and J are TRBV2 and TRBJ2-1, with 8 bases that match TRBD2. After removal of 3 bases from V and 6 bases from J, the junction contained 7 bases not matched to a gene. The CDR3 is 15 amino acids. CDR1 and CDR2 from the germline V gene are SNHLY and FYNNEI. The CDR3 sequence: CASSDGTSKFNEQFF. The CDR3 DNA reads TGTGCCAGCAGTGACGGGACTAGTAAGTTCAATGAGCAGTTCTTC.

The chain has TRBV7-9 and TRBJ2-1, with a possible D match to TRBD2 (5 bases). The V end lost 0 bases, the J end lost 6 bases, and 12 bases lay between the germline ends. The CDR3 consists of 15 residues. CDR1 is SEHNR and CDR2 is FQNEAQ in the germline V gene (reference sequence). CDR3 nucleotides: TGTGCCAGCAGCTTAGCTACTGGACTGCCCAATGAGCAGTTCTTC. Translating gives CASSLATGLPNEQFF. The full variable domain, completed using reference TRBV7-9 and TRBJ2-1, is DTGVSQNPRHKITKRGQNVTFRCDPISEHNRLYWYRQTLGQGPEFLTYFQNEAQLEKSRLLSDRFSAERPKGSFSTLEIQRTEQGDSAMYLCASSLATGLPNEQFFGPGTRLTVL.

The chain joins TRBV19 to TRBJ2-3; perhaps TRBD1 as D (5 bases). The CDR3 totals 16 residues. Germline CDR1 is LNHDA and CDR2 is SQIVND (reference sequence). The germline V and J ends were trimmed by 3 bases and 0 bases, with 13 bases remaining between them. The CDR3 bases are TGTGCCAGTAGTATGTTAGTCAGGGCCAGCACAGATACGCAGTATTTT. Amino acid sequence: CASSMLVRASTDTQYF.

The gene calls are TRBV11-2 and TRBJ2-7; D possibly corresponds to TRBD1 (5 bases). CDR1 is SGHAT, CDR2 FQNNGV, per germline. V was clipped by 5 bases and J by 3 bases, with 8 bases between them. The CDR3 covers 12 residues. The CDR3 DNA sequence: TGTGCCAGCAGCCGACAGTTCTACGAGCAGTACTTC. Its translation is CASSRQFYEQYF.

This chain links TRBV9 with TRBJ2-7; 16 nucleotides match TRBD2. CDR3 length: 18 amino acids. Germline assignment: CDR1 SGDLS and CDR2 YYNGEE. V trimming: 3 bases; J trimming: 2 bases; junction bases outside the gene matches: 8. The CDR3 loop reads CASSARAGTSGGAYEQYF. The CDR3 DNA sequence: TGTGCCAGCAGCGCAAGAGCCGGGACTAGCGGGGGGGCCTACGAGCAGTACTTC.

The chain is built from TRBV5-8 and TRBJ2-1; possibly TRBD1 for D (5 bases). Trimming cost V 0 bases and J 9 bases, with 10 bases left between them. Germline V CDR1 and CDR2: SGHTS, YDEGEE. The CDR3 runs 13 residues. In DNA, the CDR3 is TGTGCCAGCAGCTTGGATTTTGGGGCTGAGCAGTTCTTC. It is translated as CASSLDFGAEQFF.

The chain recombines TRBV5-1 with TRBJ2-5; a weak D match, TRBD1 (7 bases). This CDR3 is 17 amino acids long. CDR1 is SGHRS, CDR2 YFSETQ, per germline. The germline V and J ends were trimmed by 3 bases and 2 bases, with 20 bases remaining between them. The CDR3 spells CASSSRDREVLQETQYF. In nucleotides, the CDR3 is TGCGCCAGCAGCTCTCGTGACAGGGAGGTCCTTCAAGAGACCCAGTACTTC.

The V and J genes are TRBV27 and TRBJ1-4; D gene ambiguous. The CDR3 runs 15 residues. Trimming took 3 bases from V and 0 from J, leaving 8 bases between them. Germline-derived CDR1 and CDR2 are MNHEY and SMNVEV (reference sequence). The CDR3 DNA is TGTGCCAGCAGTTTCACACCCACAACTAATGAAAAACTGTTTTTT. Its translation is CASSFTPTTNEKLFF. The whole variable domain, remainder taken from reference TRBV27 and TRBJ1-4, is EAQVTQNPRYLITVTGKKLTVTCSQNMNHEYMSWYRQDPGLGLRQIYYSMNVEVTDKGDVPEGYKVSRKEKRNFPLILESPSPNQTSLYFCASSFTPTTNEKLFFGSGTQLSVL.

The V call is TRBV6-6, the J call TRBJ1-5, with a possible D match to TRBD1 (5 bases). The CDR3 has 16 amino acids. Germline-derived CDR1 and CDR2 are MNHNY and SVGAGI (reference sequence). V lost 8 bases and J 0 bases, leaving 17 bases between the germline ends. CDR3 protein: CASGTGEGYSNQPQHF. DNA for the CDR3: TGTGCCAGCGGGACGGGGGAGGGCTATAGCAATCAGCCCCAGCATTTT.